A selection of T cell receptor beta chains follows, all from one sample in a study of cytomegalovirus exposure and HLA in healthy donors. Method: immunoSEQ multiplex PCR; TCRdb's copy keeps in-frame clones and lacks some. The sample records 200,000 to 300,000 clones, 87% being singletons. Sequencing used PBMCs. The receptors stem from a man aged 18 to 30 in good health and CMV-seropositive. Each CDR3 is given with its conserved first and last residue. A D gene is named only where the DNA matches it firmly. Clone sizes are given selectively: once, few, many, or a class where the clone is expanded.

. | TRBJ2-1 | TRBV7-2 | TRBD1 | TGTGCCAGCAGCTACCATTGGGACAGGGGCTCCAATGAGCAGTTCTTC | CASSYHWDRGSNEQFF
. | TRBJ2-1 | TRBV27 | . | TGTGCCAGCAGTTTCGTAGGTAGGAATGAGCAGTTCTTC | CASSFVGRNEQFF
. | TRBJ1-4 | TRBV6-1 | . | TGTGCCAGCACTGTACAAGGAGGGGAAAAACTGTTTTTT | CASTVQGGEKLFF
. | TRBJ1-5 | TRBV2 | . | TGTGCCAGCAGTGAGAGAGGACAACAGCCCCAGCATTTT | CASSERGQQPQHF
. | TRBJ1-4 | TRBV5-4 | TRBD1 | TGTGCCAGCAGCGCCCAGGGGGGGGCTCGGTCTAATGAAAAACTGTTTTTT | CASSAQGGARSNEKLFF
. | TRBJ1-2 | TRBV30 | TRBD1 | TGTGCCTGGAGTCCGAGTAACAGGGGGGAAGGCTTC | CAWSPSNRGEGF
. | TRBJ2-5 | TRBV30 | . | TGTGCCTGGAGTCCCGGAGAAACCCAGTACTTC | CAWSPGETQYF
. | TRBJ2-5 | TRBV5-6 | TRBD1 | TGTGCCAGCAGCTGGAGGACAGGGCAGCAGACCCAGTACTTC | CASSWRTGQQTQYF
. | TRBJ2-3 | TRBV4-1 | . | TGCGCCAGCAGCCAGACAAAATCGGCTATGACTACGCAGTATTTT | CASSQTKSAMTTQYF
. | TRBJ1-1 | TRBV30 | . | TGTGCCTGCCTACTACAGGGTTGGAGGACTGAAGCTTTCTTT | CACLLQGWRTEAFF
. | TRBJ2-5 | TRBV5-1 | . | TGCGCCAGCAGAGTGCAACCAAGCGGAGAGACCCAGTACTTC | CASRVQPSGETQYF
few | TRBJ1-2 | TRBV2 | . | TGTGCCAGCGCGTCCAGGGGCGTTATCTATGGCTACACCTTC | CASASRGVIYGYTF
. | TRBJ2-6 | TRBV13 | . | TGTGCCAGCAGCGGTTATAACTCTGGGGCCAACGTCCTGACTTTC | CASSGYNSGANVLTF
. | TRBJ2-1 | TRBV6-6 | . | TGTGCCAGCAGATACGGGGGAATTAGGGGTGAGCAGTTCTTC | CASRYGGIRGEQFF
. | TRBJ1-5 | TRBV27 | . | TGTGCCAGCAGAGGAGGGAATAGCAATCAGCCCCAGCATTTT | CASRGGNSNQPQHF
. | TRBJ2-7 | TRBV27 | . | TGTGCCAGCAGTTTAGCTTTCGCAGGGCAATACGAGCAGTACTTC | CASSLAFAGQYEQYF
. | TRBJ2-7 | TRBV10-3 | TRBD2 | TGTGCCATCAGTGGAACTAGCGGGGTGACCTACGAGCAGTACTTC | CAISGTSGVTYEQYF
. | TRBJ2-7 | TRBV27 | . | TGTGCCAGCAGTTTTAGCGGACGCTACGAGCAGTACTTC | CASSFSGRYEQYF
. | TRBJ1-1 | TRBV10-3 | TRBD1 | TGTGCCATCAGACCAGGGGGCTCGGACACTGAAGCTTTCTTT | CAIRPGGSDTEAFF
. | TRBJ1-5 | TRBV5-6 | . | TGTGCCAGCAGTGGGGGGAACAATCAGCCCCAGCATTTT | CASSGGNNQPQHF
. | TRBJ1-2 | TRBV5-1 | . | TGCGCCAGCAGCGGTGGCGGGCAGTCCAACTATGGCTACACCTTC | CASSGGGQSNYGYTF
. | TRBJ2-1 | TRBV27 | TRBD2 | TGTGCCAGCAGTACGGGACTAGCGGGAATTTATGAGCAGTTCTTC | CASSTGLAGIYEQFF
. | TRBJ2-7 | TRBV7-2 | TRBD1 | TGTGCCAGCAGCTCAGGGGGTCATGGGGAGCAGTACTTC | CASSSGGHGEQYF
. | TRBJ2-7 | TRBV28 | TRBD2 | TGTGCCAGCAGTTTTGTTGTGCAGCGGGAGTTTGAGCAGTACTTC | CASSFVVQREFEQYF
. | TRBJ2-4 | TRBV30 | TRBD1 | TGTGCCTGGAGCCCGGGAGGACAGGGGAACATTCAGTACTTC | CAWSPGGQGNIQYF
. | TRBJ1-2 | TRBV9 | . | TGTGCCAGCAGCGTCGGTCAGGGACCCTATGGCTACACCTTC | CASSVGQGPYGYTF
. | TRBJ1-2 | TRBV19 | TRBD1 | TGTGCCAGTAGTCGGCACTCAGAGAGGGGGCACTATGGCTACACCTTC | CASSRHSERGHYGYTF
. | TRBJ1-1 | TRBV5-1 | . | TGCGCCAGCAGCCTTCGCGGGATGAACACTGAAGCTTTCTTT | CASSLRGMNTEAFF
. | TRBJ1-2 | TRBV6-1 | TRBD1 | TGTGCCAGCAGTGACGTACAGGGGGTGGGCTACACCTTC | CASSDVQGVGYTF
once | TRBJ2-7 | TRBV2 | TRBD2 | TGTGCCAGCACCTTAGCGGGAGGGCCCTACGAGCAGTACTTC | CASTLAGGPYEQYF
. | TRBJ1-3 | TRBV4-2 | . | TGTGCCAGCAGCCAAGAATGGAACTCTGGAAACACCATATATTTT | CASSQEWNSGNTIYF
once | TRBJ2-1 | TRBV27 | TRBD2 | TGTGCCAGCGCCCCCGGGACTAGCGGGAGACACCACTCCTACAATGAGCAGTTCTTC | CASAPGTSGRHHSYNEQFF
. | TRBJ1-2 | TRBV30 | . | TGTGCCTCCTCAGGGGCCGCTAACTATGGCTACACCTTC | CASSGAANYGYTF
. | TRBJ2-3 | TRBV27 | TRBD2 | TGTGCCAGCAGTCGACTAGCGGGGAGTTTGATGGGCACAGATACGCAGTATTTT | CASSRLAGSLMGTDTQYF
. | TRBJ2-7 | TRBV14 | . | TGTGCCAGCAGCCAAGATAGAATAGTCCAGTACTTC | CASSQDRIVQYF
. | TRBJ2-5 | TRBV5-1 | . | TGCGCCAGCAGCTCATGGGGACCGGGGGAGACCCAGTACTTC | CASSSWGPGETQYF
. | TRBJ2-7 | TRBV7-9 | . | TGTGCCAGCAGCTTAGGGGCCTACGAGCAGTACTTC | CASSLGAYEQYF
few | TRBJ1-2 | TRBV9 | . | TGTGCCAGCAGCCCCCCCGGCCTGGCGTATGGCTACACCTTC | CASSPPGLAYGYTF
. | TRBJ1-5 | TRBV6-5 | . | TGTGCCAGCAGTTACAGCGAGGGCAATCAGCCCCAGCATTTT | CASSYSEGNQPQHF
. | TRBJ2-1 | TRBV7-2 | TRBD1 | TGTGCCAGCGCTACAGGGGCAAGGTGGAACAATGAGCAGTTCTTC | CASATGARWNNEQFF
. | TRBJ2-5 | TRBV6-5 | . | TGTGCCAGCAGACAAAGGGACATCCTCCAAGAGACCCAGTACTTC | CASRQRDILQETQYF
. | TRBJ2-1 | TRBV5-1 | . | TGCGCCAGCAGCCCGGGGCCGCCCTACAATGAGCAGTTCTTC | CASSPGPPYNEQFF
. | TRBJ2-1 | TRBV7-2 | . | TGTGCCAGCAGCTTAGAGGCAGGTCGCTACAATGAGCAGTTCTTC | CASSLEAGRYNEQFF
. | TRBJ1-2 | TRBV2 | . | TGTGCCAGCAGCAACGCGCGGGAGTTCCATGGCTACACCTTC | CASSNAREFHGYTF
. | TRBJ1-2 | TRBV18 | . | TGTGCCAGCTCACCACAATTACAGGGCACTGGTGGCTACACCTTC | CASSPQLQGTGGYTF
. | TRBJ1-5 | TRBV5-5 | . | TGTGCCAGCAGCGCTGGACACCCGAGTTATAGCAATCAGCCCCAGCATTTT | CASSAGHPSYSNQPQHF
. | TRBJ2-7 | TRBV15 | . | TGTGCCACCAGAGGGCCGGACAGCATCTACGAGCAGTACTTC | CATRGPDSIYEQYF
. | TRBJ2-5 | TRBV7-9 | TRBD2 | TGTGCCAGCAGCCGAAGACTAGCGGGGGTAGAGACCCAGTACTTC | CASSRRLAGVETQYF
. | TRBJ2-3 | TRBV5-1 | TRBD2 | TGCGCCAGCAGCGTGGGACTAGCGGCTAGCACAGATACGCAGTATTTT | CASSVGLAASTDTQYF
. | TRBJ2-7 | TRBV28 | TRBD2 | TGTGCCAGCAGTCCTAGCGGGAGGGCTTACGAGCAGTACTTC | CASSPSGRAYEQYF
. | TRBJ2-3 | TRBV18 | . | TGTGCCAGCCGACCCGCCACAGATACGCAGTATTTT | CASRPATDTQYF
. | TRBJ2-7 | TRBV29-1 | . | TGCAGCGTTGTAATATGGCTAGACGAGCAGTACTTC | CSVVIWLDEQYF
. | TRBJ1-5 | TRBV19 | . | TGTGCCAGTAGTATGCGGCAGGGCGGACAGCCCCAGCATTTT | CASSMRQGGQPQHF
. | TRBJ2-2 | TRBV18 | TRBD2 | TGTGCCAGCTCACCGCCGGGACTATCGAACACCGGGGAGCTGTTTTTT | CASSPPGLSNTGELFF
. | TRBJ2-1 | TRBV6-6 | . | TGTGCCAGCAATCCCTCAGGGTATACGGGTGAGCAGTTCTTC | CASNPSGYTGEQFF
. | TRBJ2-7 | TRBV6-4 | . | TGTGCCAGCAGTGACCAACAGGGTTCCAACGAGCAGTACTTC | CASSDQQGSNEQYF
. | TRBJ1-3 | TRBV5-6 | . | TGTGCCAGCAGCCTCATCCGGGACTCTGGAAACACCATATATTTT | CASSLIRDSGNTIYF
. | TRBJ1-3 | TRBV28 | . | TGTGCCAGCAGTTTAGGGGGACCGAGCTCTGGAAACACCATATATTTT | CASSLGGPSSGNTIYF
. | TRBJ2-1 | TRBV28 | TRBD2 | TGTGCCAGCACCCCGTCGGGGGGACGCAATGAGCAGTTCTTC | CASTPSGGRNEQFF
. | TRBJ1-1 | TRBV27 | . | TGTGCCAGCAGTTTATCCCCTTTCTCTGAAGCTTTCTTT | CASSLSPFSEAFF